The entry below gives a single T cell receptor beta chain sequence along with its context. This clonotype was seen many times. Its binding antigen is unknown. Base qualities were left out, and no much larger clone turns up one base away. At the junction V is shortened by 0 bases and J by 4 bases, with 12 bases in between. CDR1 and CDR2 (DFQATT, SNEGSKA) derive from the germline V gene (reference sequence). The CDR3 covers 14 residues, taking in both the cysteine and the phenylalanine. Of all the DNA, just the CDR3 is kept, 42 bases in frame from base 1. This entry is derived from a study of human T cells and chemical hapten exposure (dated by TCRdb to 2020 to 2022). In the study overall: For sensitization, 2% DPC in acetone was applied to an approximately 2 cm by approximately 2 cm area of upper inner arm skin. Patch testing was performed on the upper back with Finn chambers containing 0.01% DPC, and the patch tests were scored after 6 days according to International Contact Dermatitis Research Group standards. The patient cohort, mostly female, included alopecia areata with under or over 50% scalp involvement, alopecia totalis and alopecia universalis. Patients additionally received weekly therapeutic DPC doses to the scalp throughout the roughly 24-week study period. In alopecia patients, the study followed how the peripheral blood TCR repertoire changed in vivo over primary and secondary sensitization to diphenylcyclopropenone (DPC), a hapten. Blood samples were taken from patients before sensitization (week 0) and then at 2, 6 and about 24 weeks after DPC sensitization. The libraries were sequenced as a pool, and the TCR yield per sample differed mostly because of small variations in library volumes within the pool. For TCR sequencing, blood came from 25 to 35 alopecia patients at anywhere from one to four time points (pre-sensitization, 2, 6 and 24 weeks).

Results the study describes overall, beyond this receptor: Because all patients had alopecia, a presumed autoimmune disease, the immune response of the patients might differ from that of healthy individuals. Significantly more large CDR3 similarity clusters were formed by expanded TCRs than by pre-sensitization or healthy control sets, consistent with antigen-driven responses. DPC sensitization did not change the number of TCRs with a frequency above 1 in 1000, and there was no evidence of changes in global repertoire structure. Patch test score correlated positively with the number of PT1 expanded TCRs, reaching significance at thresholds 8, 16 and 32 but not at 4. Repeated subsampling changed both the strength of the expansion versus patch-test correlation and the threshold at which the correlation became significant.

Libraries were prepared through RACE. TCRdb shows the sequencer as NextSeq 500. Library preparation attached unique molecular identifiers to individual cDNA molecules for quantitative, reproducible TCR counting. Both TCR alpha and TCR beta chains were sequenced from each blood RNA sample. Per the original workflow: The median number of TCRs per sample was some 100,000, ranging from about 20,000 to 750,000. The Decombinator software suite was used to annotate V, J and CDR3 in the TCR reads. For the PS versus PT1 abundance plots, all samples were subsampled to the same number of TCRs (28,000). TCRs were defined as expanded if absent before sensitization and observed at least eight times at the 2-week time point. The public sequencing data were trimmed at Q25 with fastp and processed into clonotypes with MiXCR by TCRdb, which kept only in-frame beta chains. Identical CDR3 proteins give one entry, which carries the most common genes and DNA. TCRdb's processing, not the study's, gives the V and J calls here. The table for this sample lists roughly 380,000 distinct CDR3 sequences; about 6.3% of them were counted only once. The ten largest clones capture around 6% of the sample.

The time point label here, explained by the study, means: patch test 2, 6 weeks after DPC sensitization. Read against the paper, the sample's treatment or condition label means: therapeutic diphenylcyclopropenone sensitization with weekly scalp DPC. At every patch-test visit, the blood draw took place before the patch test was put on. Patients were eligible if aged 18 to 70, diagnosed with alopecia and judged suitable for DPC therapy, and pregnant patients were excluded. Total RNA was isolated from unfractionated whole blood collected in Tempus Blood RNA tubes. This clonotype originated in a woman between 18 and 29 years old with alopecia areata. Some clones in this sample may be carry-over from other donors' samples. This chain joins TRBV20-1 to TRBJ1-1; TRBD1 is perhaps the D gene, given 5 matching bases. Sample: whole blood, taken in connection with sensitization to the hapten diphenylcyclopropenone (DPC). The encoded CDR3 is CSARDLSGGTEAFF. In nucleotides, the sequence is TGCAGTGCTAGAGATCTATCGGGGGGCACTGAAGCTTTCTTT.